One sample yielded the 6 T cell receptor beta chains listed below, sequenced in a study of memory CD4+ T cells and cytomegalovirus serostatus. Measured with immunoSEQ multiplex PCR; TCRdb has only the in-frame clones, and not every one. Seen here are some 54,000 clones, more than 70% observed once, and the top ten hold less than 2.5%. The sort gate was single viable CD3+CD4+CD8-CD45RO+ cells for memory CD4+ T cells. What was sequenced was memory CD4+ T cells from blood. These receptors were collected from an adult in good health and CMV-seropositive.

This chain uses TRBV28 with TRBJ1-4, with D perhaps matching TRBD1 (5 bases). This CDR3 comprises 12 residues. The germline CDR1 and CDR2 sequences are MDHEN and SYDVKM. Trimming pared 4 bases from V and 7 bases from J, leaving 7 bases between. DNA of the CDR3: TGTGCCAGCAGTTGGGGGGTTGAAAAACTGTTTTTT. Amino acids: CASSWGVEKLFF.

The chain recombines TRBV19 with TRBJ1-1; TRBD1 is a possible D gene (6 bases). The V end was cut by 1 base, the J end by 0 bases, with 21 bases between. The CDR3 runs to 19 residues. Germline CDR1 LNHDA, CDR2 SQIVND (reference sequence). Written as DNA, the CDR3 is TGTGCCAGTAGTATAGTCGGCCGAAGGGGGGGGAAGATGAACACTGAAGCTTTCTTT. Its protein product is CASSIVGRRGGKMNTEAFF.

The chain is built from TRBV7-2 and TRBJ2-7, with D tentatively TRBD2 (6 bases). Germline V gives CDR1 SGHTA, CDR2 FQGNSA. V dropped 5 bases and J dropped 3 bases, with 8 bases sitting between them. The length of the CDR3 is 12 residues. CDR3 bases: TGTGCCAGCAGCCTGACTAGCTACGAGCAGTACTTC. Translating gives CASSLTSYEQYF.

The chain is built from TRBV10-1 and TRBJ2-1, with D perhaps assigned TRBD1 or TRBD2 (5 bases each). Trimming removed 0 bases from V and 6 bases from J, with 18 bases in between. The length of the CDR3 is 17 residues. Germline V gene lookup returns CDR1 WNHNN and CDR2 SYGVQD (reference sequence). CDR3 residues: CASSESRGPSHSNEQFF. The DNA for the CDR3 is TGCGCCAGCAGTGAGTCGAGGGGACCATCCCACTCCAATGAGCAGTTCTTC.

The V call is TRBV7-8, the J call TRBJ2-1, with D hard to call. The CDR3 totals 16 residues. CDR1 is SGHVS and CDR2 is FQNEAQ in the germline V gene. Trimming took off 0 bases at V and 7 bases at J, with 16 bases between the two ends. The DNA of the CDR3 is TGTGCCAGCAGCTTAGCCCCTGGCGCCCAAGGGAATGAGCAGTTCTTC. It is translated as CASSLAPGAQGNEQFF.

The chain joins TRBV28 to TRBJ2-7; 7 bases map to TRBD2. The junction had 14 bases not matched to a gene; V was cut back by 2 bases and J by 4 bases. The CDR3 extends over 17 amino acids. The germline V gene encodes CDR1 MDHEN and CDR2 SYDVKM. The CDR3 protein is CASSLNPPPSGLYEQYF. In nucleotides, the CDR3 is TGTGCCAGCAGTTTAAATCCCCCCCCTAGCGGCTTATACGAGCAGTACTTC.